These 25 T cell receptor beta chains were sequenced from one sample in a study of blood T cell repertoires in COVID-19. Clones were sequenced by immunoSEQ multiplex PCR, and TCRdb holds only the in-frame ones, with some missing. The repertoire consists of roughly 70,000 clones, with around 93% occurring once and the leading ten covering roughly 5%. Sequencing used peripheral blood. These receptor sequences come from a woman in her sixties or seventies with active COVID-19.

V usage is TRBV10-2 and J usage is TRBJ2-6; D gene unclear. This CDR3 comprises 13 residues. CDR1 and CDR2 from the germline V gene are WSHSY and SAAADI. Trimming took off 7 bases at V and 1 base at J, with 5 bases between the two ends. The chain's CDR3 is CASTGSGANVLTF. The CDR3, as DNA: TGCGCCAGCACAGGATCTGGGGCCAACGTCCTGACTTTC.

The V call is TRBV7-9, the J call TRBJ2-1; 7 bases are shared with TRBD2. The ends lost 3 bases at V and 4 bases at J; junction bases unmatched: 6. Germline V gene lookup returns CDR1 SEHNR and CDR2 FQNEAQ (reference sequence). The CDR3 consists of 15 residues. The CDR3 spells CASSFFLADYNEQFF. The CDR3 DNA is TGTGCCAGCAGCTTCTTCCTAGCGGATTACAATGAGCAGTTCTTC.

The rearrangement links TRBV7-8 to TRBJ2-7; 8 nucleotides align to TRBD1. Germline V gene lookup returns CDR1 SGHVS and CDR2 FQNEAQ. The CDR3 is 15 residues long. V gave up 1 base and J gave up 6 bases; unmatched junction bases: 8. CDR3: CASSLGLRGPFEQYF. Here the CDR3 DNA reads TGTGCCAGCAGCTTAGGTCTCAGGGGGCCGTTCGAGCAGTACTTC.

The chain joins TRBV9 to TRBJ2-1, with 10 nucleotides matching TRBD2. This CDR3 spans 18 amino acids. Germline assignment: CDR1 SGDLS and CDR2 YYNGEE. The ends lost 1 base at V and 6 bases at J; junction bases unmatched: 13. The CDR3 sequence: CASSVRPSGRAISNEQFF. CDR3 nucleotide sequence: TGTGCCAGCAGCGTACGACCGAGCGGGAGGGCCATATCCAATGAGCAGTTCTTC.

The chain has TRBV30 and TRBJ2-3; 13 bases fit TRBD2. Germline CDR1 and CDR2: GTSNPN and SVGIG (reference sequence). Trimming at V came to 2 bases and at J to 1 base, leaving 15 bases not matched to a gene. CDR3 length: 20 residues. The CDR3 sequence is CAWSNPRTSGSTNRTDTQYF. CDR3 coding DNA: TGTGCCTGGAGTAATCCTCGGACTAGCGGGAGCACCAATCGCACAGATACGCAGTATTTT.

V is TRBV30 and J is TRBJ2-2; tentative D call: TRBD1 (6 bases). V dropped 0 bases and J dropped 5 bases, with 7 bases sitting between them. Germline CDR1 reads GTSNPN; CDR2 reads SVGIG (reference sequence). CDR3 size: 13 residues. For the CDR3, the DNA is TGTGCCTGGAGTGTACAGGGAACCGGGGAGCTGTTTTTT. Residues: CAWSVQGTGELFF.

The chain recombines TRBV5-1 with TRBJ2-1; the match to TRBD2 covers 7 bases. This CDR3 comprises 14 residues. V lost 3 bases, J lost 4 bases, and 4 bases stayed unmatched. Per the germline V gene, CDR1 is SGHRS and CDR2 is YFSETQ. The CDR3 reads CASSSGGLYNEQFF. The DNA for the CDR3 is TGCGCCAGCAGCTCGGGGGGACTTTACAATGAGCAGTTCTTC.

V is TRBV3-1 (or the pseudogene TRBV3-2) and J is TRBJ2-1; D is possibly TRBD2 (5 bases). Trimming cost V 1 base and J 10 bases, with 17 bases left between them. The CDR3 sequence is 15 residues long. Germline CDR1 is LGHDT and CDR2 is YNNKEL (reference sequence). This CDR3 is CASSQGTGPRGEQFF. Here the CDR3 DNA reads TGTGCCAGCAGCCAAGGGACTGGACCTCGAGGCGAGCAGTTCTTC.

The chain joins TRBV7-9 to TRBJ1-4, with D perhaps matching TRBD1 (5 bases). The CDR3 length is 13 residues. CDR1 is SEHNR, CDR2 FQNEAQ, per germline (reference sequence). V lost 5 bases to trimming and J lost 8 bases, with 12 bases between them. CDR3 DNA: TGTGCCAGCAGCCTTGGGGGAGGGGAAAAACTGTTTTTT. Encoded protein: CASSLGGGEKLFF.

J is TRBJ2-5 and V is TRBV5-5; 7 bases align to TRBD2. Per germline, CDR1 SGHKS and CDR2 YYEKEE (reference sequence). J gave up 2 bases and V 0 bases, and 7 bases lay outside the gene matches. This CDR3 has 16 amino acids. CDR3 DNA sequence: TGTGCCAGCAGCTTGGGTATTCGGGGAGGGCAAGAGACCCAGTACTTC. As protein: CASSLGIRGGQETQYF.

This clone was seen just once. J is TRBJ1-1 and V is TRBV2; 8 bases agree with TRBD1. Per germline, CDR1 SNHLY and CDR2 FYNNEI. The J segment lost 5 bases and the V segment lost 6 bases, leaving 5 bases of the junction unmatched. The CDR3 contains 13 residues. The CDR3: CASSRQGLTEAFF. CDR3 bases: TGTGCCAGCAGCAGACAGGGGTTGACTGAAGCTTTCTTT. Together with reference TRBV2 and TRBJ1-1, the CDR3 gives the full variable domain: EPEVTQTPSHQVTQMGQEVILRCVPISNHLYFYWYRQILGQKVEFLVSFYNNEISEKSEIFDDQFSVERPDGSNFTLKIRSTKLEDSAMYFCASSRQGLTEAFFGQGTRLTVV.

The J gene is TRBJ1-2, the V gene TRBV4-1, with TRBD1 matching over 11 bases. V lost 3 bases, J lost 6 bases, and 9 bases stayed unmatched. The CDR3 extends over 16 amino acids. Germline V lookup: CDR1 MGHRA, CDR2 YSYEKL. CDR3 residues: CASSHRTGGAIDGYTF. The CDR3 region has the DNA TGCGCCAGCAGCCATCGGACAGGGGGCGCGATTGATGGCTACACCTTC.

The J gene is TRBJ2-2, the V gene TRBV28, with TRBD1 matching over 8 bases. The CDR3 length is 13 residues. V lost 6 bases to trimming and J lost 7 bases; unmatched junction nucleotides: 4. Germline CDR1 reads MDHEN; CDR2 reads SYDVKM. This chain's CDR3 is CASSQGAVGELFF. CDR3 nucleotide sequence: TGTGCCAGCAGCCAGGGGGCAGTCGGGGAGCTGTTTTTT.

This clone showed up just once. V is TRBV11-2 and J is TRBJ2-6; D not resolved. CDR3 size: 18 residues. CDR1 is SGHAT and CDR2 is FQNNGV in the germline V gene. V was pared by 7 bases and J by 4 bases, with 23 bases between. CDR3 coding DNA: TGTGCCAGCAACCCTCGGAGTTTGCGGTCGTGGGGGGCCAACGTCCTGACTTTC. This translates into CASNPRSLRSWGANVLTF.

The V and J genes are TRBV6-5 and TRBJ2-3; D remains ambiguous. Germline V CDR1 and CDR2: MNHEY, SVGAGI. The V gene lost 5 bases and the J gene lost 4 bases, with 10 bases spanning the gap. CDR3 size: 13 residues. The CDR3 protein is CASSRLRSDTQYF. The CDR3 DNA is TGTGCCAGCAGTCGGTTGCGATCAGATACGCAGTATTTT.

The chain is built from TRBV7-2 and TRBJ2-2; TRBD1 is a possible D gene (6 bases). The CDR3 contains 15 residues. Per germline, CDR1 SGHTA and CDR2 FQGNSA. The ends were cut back, 0 bases at V and 7 bases at J, with 12 bases in the middle. In DNA, the CDR3 is TGTGCCAGCAGCTTAGCACAGGGTAGATACGGGGAGCTGTTTTTT. It codes for CASSLAQGRYGELFF.

The chain uses TRBV3-1 (or the pseudogene TRBV3-2) and TRBJ2-1; 11 positions match TRBD1. CDR3 length: 15 residues. The J segment lost 6 bases and the V segment lost 6 bases, leaving 7 bases of the junction unmatched. Germline V CDR1 and CDR2: LGHDT, YNNKEL (reference sequence). CDR3 sequence reads: CASRKPGTGGNEQFF. The CDR3 DNA is TGTGCCAGCAGAAAACCCGGGACAGGGGGCAATGAGCAGTTCTTC.

This clone was counted only a few times. This rearrangement joins TRBV5-4 to TRBJ2-7, with 8 nucleotides matching TRBD2. This CDR3 is 15 amino acids long. Germline CDR1 is SGHNT and CDR2 is YYREEE (reference sequence). J was trimmed by 2 bases and V by 1 base; bases with no gene match: 5. This chain's CDR3 is CASSLSSGRPYEQYF. CDR3 sequence (DNA): TGTGCCAGCAGCTTGTCAAGCGGGAGACCCTACGAGCAGTACTTC.

The chain joins TRBV28 to TRBJ2-7, with D possibly TRBD2 on 6 matching bases. Germline V CDR1 and CDR2: MDHEN, SYDVKM. The V gene lost 4 bases and the J gene lost 5 bases, with 15 bases spanning the gap. The CDR3 consists of 14 residues. The CDR3 is CASSSGGGPHEQYF. The CDR3 nucleotides are TGTGCCAGCAGTTCCGGGGGAGGTCCCCACGAGCAGTACTTC.

The V gene is TRBV2, the J gene TRBJ1-2; D unclear. CDR1 and CDR2 from the germline V gene are SNHLY and FYNNEI. V was shortened by 6 bases and J by 5 bases, with 16 bases between the two germline ends. The CDR3 spans 14 residues. CDR3 in amino acids: CASRMLLTMYGYTF. CDR3 nucleotides: TGTGCCAGCAGAATGCTCCTAACGATGTATGGCTACACCTTC.

The rearrangement links TRBV5-1 to TRBJ1-1; 7 positions agree with TRBD1. The CDR3 is 14 amino acids. Germline V gene data show CDR1 as SGHRS and CDR2 as YFSETQ. J was trimmed by 1 base and V by 0 bases; bases with no gene match: 0. The CDR3 DNA sequence: TGCGCCAGCAGCTTGGACAGGGGGAACACTGAAGCTTTCTTT. Its translation is CASSLDRGNTEAFF.

J is TRBJ1-1 and V is TRBV4-1; D is unresolved. From germline, CDR1 is MGHRA and CDR2 YSYEKL. V gave up 0 bases and J gave up 1 base, with 6 bases separating them. The CDR3 has 14 residues. For the CDR3, the DNA is TGCGCCAGCAGCCAAGAGCAGGCGAACACTGAAGCTTTCTTT. The encoded protein is CASSQEQANTEAFF.

The chain uses TRBV5-1 and TRBJ2-1; 10 bases are shared with TRBD2. The germline V gene encodes CDR1 SGHRS and CDR2 YFSETQ. V trimming: 3 bases; J trimming: 9 bases; junction bases outside the gene matches: 6. This CDR3 is 14 amino acids long. As DNA, the CDR3 is TGCGCCAGCAGCTCCCGAGGGACTAGCGTTGAGCAGTTCTTC. This encodes CASSSRGTSVEQFF.

The gene calls are TRBV29-1 and TRBJ2-7; TRBD1 aligns across 7 bases. With V trimmed by 0 bases and J by 3 bases, 2 bases remained unmatched. Germline-derived CDR1 and CDR2 are SQVTM and ANQGSEA. CDR3 length equals 13 residues. The CDR3 DNA reads as TGCAGCGTTGAAGACCCAGGGGGCTACGAGCAGTACTTC. Translating gives CSVEDPGGYEQYF.

The rearrangement joins TRBV19 to TRBJ2-3; no definite D call. This CDR3 has 12 residues. Germline V gives CDR1 LNHDA, CDR2 SQIVND (reference sequence). V was pared by 6 bases and J by 5 bases, with 9 bases between. This chain's CDR3 is CASRSLLDTQYF. Written as DNA, the CDR3 is TGTGCCAGTAGGTCTCTTTTAGATACGCAGTATTTT.